This TCR beta chain was captured in a study of T cells after yellow fever vaccination. Study overall: It was SMART-Seq v4 Ultra Low Input that prepared the fractions with low cell numbers.

The V segment lost 4 bases and the J segment 2 bases; nucleotides outside the gene matches: 5. The CDR3 is made up of 16 amino acids. In germline, CDR1 is PRHDT, CDR2 FYEKMQ (reference sequence). TCRdb reprocessed the 5' RACE reads via MiXCR and lists one record per CDR3 protein. The table records some 99,000 distinct CDR3 sequences, 5.8% of them present only once. The TCR originated in a man between 18 and 35 years old who received the YFV17D yellow fever vaccine. The chain has TRBV13 and TRBJ1-2, with 12 bases lining up with TRBD1. The sequencing here drew on CD8+ T cells sorted from PBMCs, taken 10 days after the yellow fever booster vaccination. The CDR3 nucleotides read TGTGCCAGCAGCTCTGGGACAGGGGGCGTCAACTATGGCTACACCTTC. Its protein product is CASSSGTGGVNYGYTF.